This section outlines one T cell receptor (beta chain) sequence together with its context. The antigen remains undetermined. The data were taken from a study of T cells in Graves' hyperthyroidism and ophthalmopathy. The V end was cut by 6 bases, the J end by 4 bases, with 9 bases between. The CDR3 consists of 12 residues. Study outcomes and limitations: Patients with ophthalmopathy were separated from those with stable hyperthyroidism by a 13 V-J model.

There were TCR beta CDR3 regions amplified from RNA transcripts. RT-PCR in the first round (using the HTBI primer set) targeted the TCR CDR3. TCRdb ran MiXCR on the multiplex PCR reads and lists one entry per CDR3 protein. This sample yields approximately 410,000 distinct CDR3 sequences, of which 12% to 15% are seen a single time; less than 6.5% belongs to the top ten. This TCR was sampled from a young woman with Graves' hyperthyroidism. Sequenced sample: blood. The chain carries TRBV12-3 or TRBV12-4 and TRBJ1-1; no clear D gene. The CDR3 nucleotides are TGTGCCAGCAGCGTACGGTCCACTGAAGCTTTCTTT. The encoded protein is CASSVRSTEAFF.